This T cell receptor beta chain was observed in a study of T cell responses to AZD1222 COVID-19 vaccine. Remarks on this clone: Antigen unknown.

Per the germline V gene, CDR1 is SGHRS and CDR2 is YFSETQ. The CDR3 spans 16 residues. V was shortened by 3 bases and J by 4 bases, with 19 bases between the two germline ends. Overall study results and limits: At baseline, just six AZD1222 recipients tested seropositive. Along spike, vaccine-associated CD4 TCRs were found throughout, with dominance at 160-218 and 743-854. The study sampled repertoires only after the peak T cell response. Unmutated regions of variants are reportedly targeted by nearly half of spike-specific TCRs.

Assay used: immunoSEQ multiplex PCR; TCRdb lists only in-frame clones, some missing. The sample includes around 130,000 clones, about 88% of them seen just once. The chain recombines TRBV5-1 with TRBJ2-5; maybe TRBD2 (7 bases). The source is an adult who received the AZD1222 COVID-19 vaccine. The sequencing used peripheral blood, collected 28 days after the second AZD1222 dose. The CDR3 DNA reads as TGCGCCAGCAGCTCGAAAGGGGGGGCCCCGGGAGAGACCCAGTACTTC. Amino acids: CASSSKGGAPGETQYF.